A single T cell receptor (beta chain) is shown here with its context. Its antigen remains unknown. The sample originates from a study of T cells after yellow fever vaccination. In making TCR cDNA, 5'RACE template switching added a universal primer site and UMIs to it. In TCRdb, the 5' RACE reads were re-called with MiXCR into one record per CDR3 protein. The profile shows about 320,000 distinct CDR3 sequences, approximately 12% of them singletons. Study-level points and caveats: Bulk-population clonotypes that are abundant could appear as contaminants in FACS-sorted repertoires. Few clonotypes appeared in both CD4 and CD8 compartments. Though weaker, the secondary response peaked faster, on day 5 versus 15.

Looked up from germline, CDR1 is MNHEY and CDR2 is SVGAGI. V lost 7 bases and J lost 4, with 19 bases in between. The length of the CDR3 is 15 residues. The specimen was CD4+ T cells sorted from PBMCs, collected 15 days after the yellow fever booster vaccination. The chain links TRBV6-5 to TRBJ2-5; D remains unclear. This TCR was sampled from a man younger than 35 who received the YFV17D yellow fever vaccine. Here the CDR3 reads CASTPGWQLGETQYF. DNA of the CDR3: TGTGCCAGCACCCCCGGCTGGCAGCTTGGAGAGACCCAGTACTTC.